This is a list of T cell receptor beta chains from one sample in a study of CD8+ T cells in alopecia areata. The table came from immunoSEQ multiplex PCR; TCRdb's copy has only in-frame clones and leaves some out. The sample lists over 100,000 clones; 45% to 50% were seen once. The input for sequencing was CD8+ T cells sorted from blood, taken at week 0. All receptors derive from a human donor with alopecia areata. The CDR3 runs from the conserved cysteine through the conserved F or W. Each record gives: J gene, V gene, CDR3 length, D gene, clone size, CDR3 protein, CDR3 DNA. The D gene is left open where the match is weak. Expanded clones are given a class, and other clones once, few, many or no size at all.

>TRBJ2-7|TRBV19|14|-|-
CASSEEGSAYEQYF
TGTGCCAGTAGTGAGGAGGGGTCGGCCTACGAGCAGTACTTC
>TRBJ1-1|TRBV6-5|15|-|-
CASSTVDSIDTEAFF
TGTGCCAGCAGTACCGTGGACAGCATCGACACTGAAGCTTTCTTT
>TRBJ1-6|TRBV30|16|-|-
CAWSAPKIDYNSPLHF
TGTGCCTGGAGCGCCCCCAAAATCGACTATAATTCACCCCTCCACTTT
>TRBJ2-5|TRBV28|15|TRBD1|-
CASSPDRVIKETQYF
TGTGCCAGCAGTCCCGACAGGGTAATTAAGGAGACCCAGTACTTC
>TRBJ1-5|TRBV6-1|14|-|-
CASSEGTENQPQHF
TGTGCCAGCAGTGAAGGGACGGAGAATCAGCCCCAGCATTTT
>TRBJ2-2|TRBV6-5|15|TRBD1|-
CASSYGTGATGELFF
TGTGCCAGCAGTTATGGGACAGGGGCCACCGGGGAGCTGTTTTTT
>TRBJ2-3|TRBV6-1|16|-|-
CAISESRRLSTDTQYF
TGTGCCATCAGTGAAAGCCGGCGGCTTAGCACAGATACGCAGTATTTT
>TRBJ2-7|TRBV7-9|12|-|-
CASSPPAHEQYF
TGTGCCAGCAGCCCACCGGCCCACGAGCAGTACTTC
>TRBJ1-6|TRBV6-6|15|TRBD1|few
CASRDAGQGDSPLHF
TGTGCCAGCAGAGATGCCGGACAGGGAGATTCACCCCTCCACTTT
>TRBJ1-2|TRBV7-9|17|TRBD1|few
CASSSGTGGSLDYGYTF
TGTGCCAGCAGCTCAGGGACAGGGGGCTCACTGGACTATGGCTACACCTTC
>TRBJ2-1|TRBV19|17|TRBD2|few
CASSPRGGLAGGSEQFF
TGTGCCAGTAGCCCCCGGGGGGGACTAGCGGGGGGGAGTGAGCAGTTCTTC
>TRBJ1-1|TRBV30|12|-|-
CASGLGSTEAFF
TGTGCCTCGGGTCTCGGGAGCACTGAAGCTTTCTTT
>TRBJ2-3|TRBV6-1|17|TRBD1|-
CASSATPWTGDTDTQYF
TGTGCCAGCAGTGCGACGCCATGGACAGGGGACACAGATACGCAGTATTTT
>TRBJ2-5|TRBV30|12|TRBD1|-
CACKTGEETQYF
TGTGCCTGTAAAACAGGGGAAGAGACCCAGTACTTC
>TRBJ2-7|TRBV2|18|TRBD1|once
CASSFWDRGTPGVYEQYF
TGTGCCAGCAGTTTCTGGGACAGGGGGACCCCTGGGGTCTACGAGCAGTACTTC
>TRBJ2-1|TRBV4-3|16|TRBD1|-
CASSHGPGGGIYEQFF
TGCGCCAGCAGCCACGGACCAGGGGGCGGTATCTATGAGCAGTTCTTC
>TRBJ1-2|TRBV29-1|14|-|few
CSVDFQEGGYGYTF
TGCAGCGTAGATTTCCAGGAGGGCGGCTATGGCTACACCTTC
>TRBJ2-7|TRBV27|14|TRBD1|-
CASSLTGTGTEQYF
TGTGCCAGCAGTTTAACCGGGACAGGGACCGAGCAGTACTTC
>TRBJ2-5|TRBV2|13|-|-
CASITAYQETQYF
TGTGCCAGCATCACGGCGTACCAAGAGACCCAGTACTTC
>TRBJ2-3|TRBV20-1|10|-|-
CSAFTDTQYF
TGCAGTGCTTTCACAGATACGCAGTATTTT
>TRBJ1-2|TRBV7-2|14|-|-
CASSLVGTAGGYTF
TGTGCCAGCAGCTTAGTCGGGACGGCTGGTGGCTACACCTTC
>TRBJ2-1|TRBV5-4|15|TRBD2|-
CASSFTSGGGNEQFF
TGTGCCAGCAGCTTCACTAGCGGGGGGGGCAATGAGCAGTTCTTC
>TRBJ2-1|TRBV5-8|15|TRBD1|few
CASSADRGSYNEQFF
TGTGCCAGCAGCGCGGACAGGGGCTCCTACAATGAGCAGTTCTTC
>TRBJ1-1|TRBV13|16|-|-
CASSFHPGNGDTEAFF
TGTGCCAGCAGCTTCCACCCGGGAAACGGGGACACTGAAGCTTTCTTT
>TRBJ2-2|TRBV9|17|TRBD1|-
CASSVAGTGGDTGELFF
TGTGCCAGCAGCGTAGCGGGGACAGGGGGAGACACCGGGGAGCTGTTTTTT
>TRBJ2-5|TRBV7-8|12|-|-
CASSFPLETQYF
TGTGCCAGCAGCTTCCCTTTAGAGACCCAGTACTTC
>TRBJ1-1|TRBV12-5|13|TRBD1|few
CASGLDRGTEAFF
TGTGCTAGTGGTCTCGACAGGGGCACTGAAGCTTTCTTT
>TRBJ2-4|TRBV13|13|TRBD1|-
CASSLGQKNIQYF
TGTGCCAGCAGCTTGGGACAGAAAAACATTCAGTACTTC
>TRBJ1-5|TRBV11-2|14|-|-
CASSSGYPDQPQHF
TGTGCCAGCAGTTCGGGGTACCCAGATCAGCCCCAGCATTTT
>TRBJ2-5|TRBV6-5|15|TRBD2|few
CASSTLAGEAETQYF
TGTGCCAGCAGTACCCTAGCGGGGGAGGCAGAGACCCAGTACTTC
>TRBJ2-1|TRBV29-1|13|-|few
CSVEEGGYNEQFF
TGCAGCGTTGAAGAGGGGGGTTACAATGAGCAGTTCTTC
>TRBJ1-1|TRBV27|13|TRBD1|-
CASSLAGGSEAFF
TGTGCCAGCAGTTTAGCAGGGGGCAGTGAAGCTTTCTTT
>TRBJ2-3|TRBV6-6|11|-|-
CASSYLDTQYF
TGTGCCAGCAGTTACTTAGATACGCAGTATTTT
>TRBJ2-5|TRBV25-1|13|-|-
CASSEDTGLTQYF
TGTGCCAGCAGTGAGGACACGGGGTTGACCCAGTACTTC
>TRBJ2-7|TRBV14|13|-|-
CASSSVESYEQYF
TGTGCCAGCAGCTCGGTTGAATCCTACGAGCAGTACTTC
>TRBJ1-1|TRBV5-1|14|TRBD1|once
CASSYRGLGTEAFF
TGCGCCAGCAGCTACAGGGGTTTGGGCACTGAAGCTTTCTTT
>TRBJ1-2|TRBV29-1|15|TRBD1|-
CSAKMDRGSGYGYTF
TGCAGCGCTAAGATGGACAGGGGGTCTGGCTATGGCTACACCTTC
>TRBJ2-2|TRBV13|14|TRBD1|-
CASIRTGSTGELFF
TGTGCCAGCATCCGGACAGGGAGCACCGGGGAGCTGTTTTTT
>TRBJ2-3|TRBV23-1|15|TRBD2|medium-sized
CASSPLADPTDTQYF
TGCGCCAGCAGTCCCCTAGCGGATCCCACAGATACGCAGTATTTT
>TRBJ2-1|TRBV9|15|-|-
CASSPEGAFSDEQFF
TGTGCCAGCAGCCCGGAGGGGGCATTCAGTGATGAGCAGTTCTTC
>TRBJ2-7|TRBV27|16|-|-
CASSQAWDTLNYEQYF
TGTGCCAGCAGCCAAGCTTGGGACACCCTGAATTACGAGCAGTACTTC
>TRBJ2-3|TRBV10-3|16|-|few
CAIGLVGAEFTDTQYF
TGTGCCATCGGCCTGGTCGGGGCAGAATTCACAGATACGCAGTATTTT
>TRBJ2-4|TRBV27|13|-|-
CASSLSYRDIQYF
TGTGCCAGCAGTTTATCGTATCGGGACATTCAGTACTTC
>TRBJ1-5|TRBV2|14|-|-
CASRTYADNQPQHF
TGTGCCAGCCGGACTTACGCAGACAATCAGCCCCAGCATTTT
>TRBJ2-7|TRBV7-9|13|TRBD2|-
CASMREISYEQYF
TGTGCCAGCATGCGGGAGATCTCCTACGAGCAGTACTTC
>TRBJ2-7|TRBV9|15|TRBD1|-
CASSPGGQGYYEQYF
TGTGCCAGCAGCCCAGGGGGACAGGGTTACTACGAGCAGTACTTC
>TRBJ2-1|TRBV7-6|15|TRBD2|few
CASSFRLAGDNEQFF
TGTGCCAGCAGCTTTAGACTAGCGGGGGACAATGAGCAGTTCTTC
>TRBJ2-7|TRBV13|14|TRBD2|-
CASTRAGVLTEQYF
TGTGCCAGCACCCGAGCGGGGGTTTTAACCGAGCAGTACTTC
>TRBJ2-6|TRBV6-4|16|-|few
CASSDGVHSGANVLTF
TGTGCCAGCAGTGACGGCGTCCACTCTGGGGCCAACGTCCTGACTTTC